What follows is one T cell receptor beta chain and its context. This CDR3 is 16 amino acids long. The V and J ends lost 3 bases and 1 base respectively, with 15 bases between them. Germline loops: CDR1 SEHNR, CDR2 FQNEAQ (reference sequence). Using immunoSEQ multiplex PCR, the repertoire was profiled, and TCRdb retains in-frame clones only, with some absent. In the table there are 110,000 to 150,000 clones, around 89% of which are singletons. This record comes from a study of T cell responses to AZD1222 COVID-19 vaccine. The TCR was taken from an adult in good health. The chain joins TRBV7-9 to TRBJ1-1; no clear D gene. This sample comprised peripheral blood, obtained on day 0 of AZD1222 vaccination. As DNA, the CDR3 is TGTGCCAGCAGCTTCGGCAGACGAAACCCGAACACTGAAGCTTTCTTT. This gives the protein CASSFGRRNPNTEAFF.